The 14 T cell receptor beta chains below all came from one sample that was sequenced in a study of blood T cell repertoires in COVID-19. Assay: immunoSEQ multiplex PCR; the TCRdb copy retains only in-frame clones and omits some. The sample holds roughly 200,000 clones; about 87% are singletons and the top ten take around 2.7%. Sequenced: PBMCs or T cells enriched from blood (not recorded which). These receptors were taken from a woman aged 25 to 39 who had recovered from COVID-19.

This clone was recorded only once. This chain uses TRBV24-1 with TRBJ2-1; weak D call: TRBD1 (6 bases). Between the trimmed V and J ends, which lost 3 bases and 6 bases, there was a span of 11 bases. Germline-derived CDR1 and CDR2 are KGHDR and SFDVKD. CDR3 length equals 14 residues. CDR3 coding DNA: TGTGCCACCAGTGATCAATCAGGGGCCAATGAGCAGTTCTTC. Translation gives CATSDQSGANEQFF.

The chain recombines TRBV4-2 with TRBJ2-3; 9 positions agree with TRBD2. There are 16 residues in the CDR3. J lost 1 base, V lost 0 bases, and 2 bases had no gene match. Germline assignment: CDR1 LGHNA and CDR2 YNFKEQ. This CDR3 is CASSQEAGGRTDTQYF. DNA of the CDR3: TGTGCCAGCAGCCAAGAAGCGGGGGGCCGCACAGATACGCAGTATTTT.

CDR3 bases: TGTGCCAGCAGCCCGACTGAAAGCAATCAGCCCCAGCATTTT. Translating it yields CASSPTESNQPQHF. J is TRBJ1-5 and V is TRBV7-9; no definite D call. Between the trimmed V and J ends, which lost 5 bases and 1 base, there was a span of 9 bases. The CDR3 is made up of 14 amino acids. Germline CDR1 SEHNR, CDR2 FQNEAQ (reference sequence). Drawing the rest from reference TRBV7-9 and TRBJ1-5, the complete variable domain is DTGVSQNPRHKITKRGQNVTFRCDPISEHNRLYWYRQTLGQGPEFLTYFQNEAQLEKSRLLSDRFSAERPKGSFSTLEIQRTEQGDSAMYLCASSPTESNQPQHFGDGTRLSIL.

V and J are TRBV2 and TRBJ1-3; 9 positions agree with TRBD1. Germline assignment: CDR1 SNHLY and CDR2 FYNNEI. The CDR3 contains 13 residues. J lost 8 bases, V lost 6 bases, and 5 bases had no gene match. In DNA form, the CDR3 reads TGTGCCAGCAGGGGACAGGGTGATTACACCATATATTTT. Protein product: CASRGQGDYTIYF.

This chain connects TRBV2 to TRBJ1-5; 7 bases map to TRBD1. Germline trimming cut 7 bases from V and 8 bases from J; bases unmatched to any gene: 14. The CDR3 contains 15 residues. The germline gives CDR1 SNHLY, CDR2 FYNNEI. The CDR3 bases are TGTGCCAGCACGGTTATTGGACAGGCCGGGGAGCCCCAGCATTTT. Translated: CASTVIGQAGEPQHF.

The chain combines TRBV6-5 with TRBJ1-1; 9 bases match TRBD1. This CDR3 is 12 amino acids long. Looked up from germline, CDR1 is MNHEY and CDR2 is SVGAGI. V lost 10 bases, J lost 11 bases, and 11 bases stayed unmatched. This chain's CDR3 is CATTGTGTSAFF. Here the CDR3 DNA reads TGTGCCACCACGGGGACAGGGACTTCCGCTTTCTTT.

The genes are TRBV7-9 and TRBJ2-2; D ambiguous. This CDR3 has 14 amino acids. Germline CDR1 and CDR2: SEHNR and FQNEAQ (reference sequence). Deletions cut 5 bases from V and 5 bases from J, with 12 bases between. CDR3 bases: TGTGCCAGCAGCCAGTACATCGATACCGGGGAGCTGTTTTTT. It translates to CASSQYIDTGELFF.

This CDR3 reads CASSSTGGVTNYGYTF. In DNA, the CDR3 is TGCGCCAGCAGCTCTACGGGGGGAGTTACTAACTATGGCTACACCTTC. The chain has TRBV5-1 and TRBJ1-2, with TRBD1 as a possible D gene (5 bases). The CDR3 covers 16 residues. Trimming removed 3 bases from V and 0 bases from J, with 15 bases in between. Germline loops: CDR1 SGHRS, CDR2 YFSETQ. Combining the CDR3 with reference TRBV5-1 and TRBJ1-2 gives the whole variable domain KAGVTQTPRYLIKTRGQQVTLSCSPISGHRSVSWYQQTPGQGLQFLFEYFSETQRNKGNFPGRFSGRQFSNSRSEMNVSTLELGDSALYLCASSSTGGVTNYGYTFGSGTRLTVV.

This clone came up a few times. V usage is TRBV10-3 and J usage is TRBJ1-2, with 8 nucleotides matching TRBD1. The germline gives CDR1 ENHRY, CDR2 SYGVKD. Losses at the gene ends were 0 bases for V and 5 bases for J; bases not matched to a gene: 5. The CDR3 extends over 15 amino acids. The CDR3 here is CAISESAGQVYGYTF. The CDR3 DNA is TGTGCCATCAGTGAGTCGGCGGGACAGGTATATGGCTACACCTTC.

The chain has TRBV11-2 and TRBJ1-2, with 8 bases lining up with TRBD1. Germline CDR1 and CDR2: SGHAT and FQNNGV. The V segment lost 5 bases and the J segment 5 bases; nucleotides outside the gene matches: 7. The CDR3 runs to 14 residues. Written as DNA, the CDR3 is TGTGCCAGCAGCCCTCCGGGACAGGAATATGGCTACACCTTC. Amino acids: CASSPPGQEYGYTF.

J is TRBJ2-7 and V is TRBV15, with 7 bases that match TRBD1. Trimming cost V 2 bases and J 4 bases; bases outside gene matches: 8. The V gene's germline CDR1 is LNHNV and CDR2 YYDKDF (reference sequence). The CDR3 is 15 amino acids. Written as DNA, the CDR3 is TGTGCCACCAGCAGACCACAGGGGTCTATATACGAGCAGTACTTC. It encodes CATSRPQGSIYEQYF.

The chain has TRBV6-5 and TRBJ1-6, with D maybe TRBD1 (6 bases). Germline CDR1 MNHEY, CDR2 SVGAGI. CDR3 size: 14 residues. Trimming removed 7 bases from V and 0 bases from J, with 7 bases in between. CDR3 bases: TGTGCCAGCACGGACAGCTCCTATAATTCACCCCTCCACTTT. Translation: CASTDSSYNSPLHF.

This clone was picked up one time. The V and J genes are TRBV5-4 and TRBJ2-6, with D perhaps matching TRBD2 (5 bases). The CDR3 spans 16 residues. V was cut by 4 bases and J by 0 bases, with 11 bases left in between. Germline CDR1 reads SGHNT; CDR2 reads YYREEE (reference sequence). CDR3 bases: TGTGCCAGCAGCGCATACCGGGGCTCTGGGGCCAACGTCCTGACTTTC. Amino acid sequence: CASSAYRGSGANVLTF.

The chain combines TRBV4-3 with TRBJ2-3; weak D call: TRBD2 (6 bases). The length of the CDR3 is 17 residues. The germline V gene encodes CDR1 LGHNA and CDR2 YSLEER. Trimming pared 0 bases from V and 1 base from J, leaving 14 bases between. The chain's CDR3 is CASSQDLGASGTDTQYF. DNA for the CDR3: TGCGCCAGCAGCCAAGATCTAGGAGCTAGCGGCACAGATACGCAGTATTTT.